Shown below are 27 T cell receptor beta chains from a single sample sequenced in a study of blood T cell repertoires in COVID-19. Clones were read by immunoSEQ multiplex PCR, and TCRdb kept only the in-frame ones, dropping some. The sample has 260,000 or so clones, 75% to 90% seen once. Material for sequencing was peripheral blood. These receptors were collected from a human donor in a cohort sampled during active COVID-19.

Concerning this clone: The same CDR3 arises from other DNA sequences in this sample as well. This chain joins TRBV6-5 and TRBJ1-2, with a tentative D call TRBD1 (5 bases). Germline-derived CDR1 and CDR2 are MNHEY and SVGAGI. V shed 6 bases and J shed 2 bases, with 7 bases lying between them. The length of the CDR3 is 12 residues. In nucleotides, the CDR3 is TGTGCCAGCAGGCGGGGGAACTATGGCTACACCTTC. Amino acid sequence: CASRRGNYGYTF.

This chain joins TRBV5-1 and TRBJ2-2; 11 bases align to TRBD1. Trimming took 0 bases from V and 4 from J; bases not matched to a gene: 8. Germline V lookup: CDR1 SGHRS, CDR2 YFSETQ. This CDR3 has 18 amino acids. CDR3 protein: CASSLETPGQGVTGELFF. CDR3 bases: TGCGCCAGCAGCTTGGAAACACCGGGACAGGGGGTCACCGGGGAGCTGTTTTTT.

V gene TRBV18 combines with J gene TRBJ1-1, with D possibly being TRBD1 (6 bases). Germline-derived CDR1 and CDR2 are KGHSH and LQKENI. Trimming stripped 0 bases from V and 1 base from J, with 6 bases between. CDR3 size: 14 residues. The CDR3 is CASSPPTGNTEAFF. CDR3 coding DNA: TGTGCCAGCTCACCACCGACAGGGAACACTGAAGCTTTCTTT.

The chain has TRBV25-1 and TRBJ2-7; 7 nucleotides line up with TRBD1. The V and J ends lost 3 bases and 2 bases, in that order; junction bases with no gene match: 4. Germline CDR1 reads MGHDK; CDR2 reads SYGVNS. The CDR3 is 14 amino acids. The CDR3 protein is CASSDRDRAYEQYF. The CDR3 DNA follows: TGTGCCAGCAGTGACCGGGACAGAGCCTACGAGCAGTACTTC.

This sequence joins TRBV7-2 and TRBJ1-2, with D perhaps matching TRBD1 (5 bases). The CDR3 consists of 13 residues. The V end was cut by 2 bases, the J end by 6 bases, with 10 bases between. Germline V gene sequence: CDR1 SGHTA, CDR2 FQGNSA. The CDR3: CASSLSRVDGYTF. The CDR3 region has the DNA TGTGCCAGCAGCTTAAGCAGGGTAGATGGCTACACCTTC.

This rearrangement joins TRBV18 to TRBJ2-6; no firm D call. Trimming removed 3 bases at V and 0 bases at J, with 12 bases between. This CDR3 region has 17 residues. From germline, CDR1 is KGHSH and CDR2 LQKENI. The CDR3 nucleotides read TGTGCCAGCTCACCGGTCCAGATGTTCTCTGGGGCCAACGTCCTGACTTTC. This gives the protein CASSPVQMFSGANVLTF.

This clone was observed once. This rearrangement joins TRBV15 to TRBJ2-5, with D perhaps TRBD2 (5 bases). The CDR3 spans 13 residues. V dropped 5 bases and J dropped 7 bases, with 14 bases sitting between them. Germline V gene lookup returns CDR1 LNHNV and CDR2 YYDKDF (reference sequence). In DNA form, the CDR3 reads TGTGCCACCAGCCTTAGCGCAACCGGGACCCAGTACTTC. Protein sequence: CATSLSATGTQYF.

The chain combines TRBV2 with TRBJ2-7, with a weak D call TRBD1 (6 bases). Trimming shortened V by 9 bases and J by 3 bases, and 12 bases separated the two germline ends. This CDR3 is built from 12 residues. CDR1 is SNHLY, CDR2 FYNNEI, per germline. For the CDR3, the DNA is TGTGCCAGTTACAGGGACGACTACGAGCAGTACTTC. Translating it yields CASYRDDYEQYF.

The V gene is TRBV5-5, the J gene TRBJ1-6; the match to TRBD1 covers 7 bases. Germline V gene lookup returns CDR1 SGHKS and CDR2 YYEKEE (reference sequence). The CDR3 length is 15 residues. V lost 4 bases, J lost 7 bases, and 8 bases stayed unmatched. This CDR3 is CASSPRGDSNSPLHF. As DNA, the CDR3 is TGTGCCAGCAGCCCCAGGGGGGACAGCAATTCACCCCTCCACTTT.

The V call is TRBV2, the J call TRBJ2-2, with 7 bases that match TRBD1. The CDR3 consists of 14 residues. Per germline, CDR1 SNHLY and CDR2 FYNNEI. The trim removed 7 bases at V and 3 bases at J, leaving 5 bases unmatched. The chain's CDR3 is CASTDREDTGELFF. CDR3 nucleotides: TGTGCCAGCACCGACAGGGAAGACACCGGGGAGCTGTTTTTT.

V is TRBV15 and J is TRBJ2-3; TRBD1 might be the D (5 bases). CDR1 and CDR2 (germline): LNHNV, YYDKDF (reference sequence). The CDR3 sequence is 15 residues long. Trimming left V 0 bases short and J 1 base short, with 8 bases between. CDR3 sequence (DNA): TGTGCCACCAGCAGAGAAGGGGTTCGCACAGATACGCAGTATTTT. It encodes CATSREGVRTDTQYF. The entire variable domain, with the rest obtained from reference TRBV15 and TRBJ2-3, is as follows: DAMVIQNPRYQVTQFGKPVTLSCSQTLNHNVMYWYQQKSSQAPKLLFHYYDKDFNNEADTPDNFQSRRPNTSFCFLDIRSPGLGDTAMYLCATSREGVRTDTQYFGPGTRLTVL.

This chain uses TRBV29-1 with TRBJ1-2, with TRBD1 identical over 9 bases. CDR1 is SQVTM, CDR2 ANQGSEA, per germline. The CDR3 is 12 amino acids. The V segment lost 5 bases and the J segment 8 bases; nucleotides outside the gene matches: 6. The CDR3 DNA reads TGCAGCGTTAAGGACAGGGGTCTAGGCTACACCTTC. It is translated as CSVKDRGLGYTF.

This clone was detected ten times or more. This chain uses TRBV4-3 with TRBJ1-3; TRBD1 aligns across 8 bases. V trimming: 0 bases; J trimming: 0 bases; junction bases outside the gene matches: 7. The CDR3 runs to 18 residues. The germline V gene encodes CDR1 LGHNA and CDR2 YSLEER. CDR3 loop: CASSQDVQGAISGNTIYF. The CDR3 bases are TGCGCCAGCAGCCAAGATGTTCAGGGGGCCATCTCTGGAAACACCATATATTTT.

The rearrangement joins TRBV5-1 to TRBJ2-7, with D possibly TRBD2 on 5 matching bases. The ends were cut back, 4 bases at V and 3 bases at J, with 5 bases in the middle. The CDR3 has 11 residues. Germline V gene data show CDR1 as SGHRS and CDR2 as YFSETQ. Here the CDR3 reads CASSRDYEQYF. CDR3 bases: TGCGCCAGCAGCCGGGACTACGAGCAGTACTTC.

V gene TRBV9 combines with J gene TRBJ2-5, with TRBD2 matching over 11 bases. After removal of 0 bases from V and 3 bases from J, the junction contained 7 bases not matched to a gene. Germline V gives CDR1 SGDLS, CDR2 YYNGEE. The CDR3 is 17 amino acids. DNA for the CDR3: TGTGCCAGCAGCGTAGATGTAGCGGGGGGGCTAAAAGAGACCCAGTACTTC. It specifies CASSVDVAGGLKETQYF.

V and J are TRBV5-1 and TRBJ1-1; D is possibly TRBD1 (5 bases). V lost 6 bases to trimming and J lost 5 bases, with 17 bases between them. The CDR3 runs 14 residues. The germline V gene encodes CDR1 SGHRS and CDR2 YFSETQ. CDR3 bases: TGCGCCAGCACCATGGCTAGGGGATGGACTGAAGCTTTCTTT. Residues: CASTMARGWTEAFF.

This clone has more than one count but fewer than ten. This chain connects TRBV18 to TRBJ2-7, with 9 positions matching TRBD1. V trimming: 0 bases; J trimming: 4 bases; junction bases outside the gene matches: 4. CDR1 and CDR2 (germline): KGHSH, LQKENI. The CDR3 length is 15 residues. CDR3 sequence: CASSPPRTGDYEQYF. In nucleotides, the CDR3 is TGTGCCAGCTCACCACCGCGGACAGGGGATTACGAGCAGTACTTC.

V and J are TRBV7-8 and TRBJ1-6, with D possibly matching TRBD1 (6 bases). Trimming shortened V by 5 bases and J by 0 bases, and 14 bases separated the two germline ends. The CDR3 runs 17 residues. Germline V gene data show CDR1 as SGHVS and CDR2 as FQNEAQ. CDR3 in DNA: TGTGCCAGCAGCGCCAACAGGGCGCGCTCCTATAATTCACCCCTCCACTTT. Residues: CASSANRARSYNSPLHF.

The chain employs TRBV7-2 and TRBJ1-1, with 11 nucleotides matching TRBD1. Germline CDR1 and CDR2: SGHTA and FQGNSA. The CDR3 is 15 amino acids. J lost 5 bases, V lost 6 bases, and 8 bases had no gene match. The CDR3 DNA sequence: TGTGCCAGCAGTTTATCCGGGACAGGGGGAACTGAAGCTTTCTTT. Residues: CASSLSGTGGTEAFF.

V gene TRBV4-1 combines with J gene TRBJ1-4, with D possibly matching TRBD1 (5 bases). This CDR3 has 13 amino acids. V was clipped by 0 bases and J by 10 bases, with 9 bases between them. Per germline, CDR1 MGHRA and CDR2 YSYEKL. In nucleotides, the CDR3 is TGCGCCAGCAGCCAAGATTACGGGGGAAAACTGTTTTTT. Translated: CASSQDYGGKLFF.

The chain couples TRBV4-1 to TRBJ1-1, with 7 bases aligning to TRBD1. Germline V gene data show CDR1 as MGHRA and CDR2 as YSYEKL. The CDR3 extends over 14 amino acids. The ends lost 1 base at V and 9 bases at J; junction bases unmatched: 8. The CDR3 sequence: CASSQAYRQGQAFF. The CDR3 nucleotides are TGCGCCAGCAGCCAAGCCTACCGACAGGGCCAAGCTTTCTTT.

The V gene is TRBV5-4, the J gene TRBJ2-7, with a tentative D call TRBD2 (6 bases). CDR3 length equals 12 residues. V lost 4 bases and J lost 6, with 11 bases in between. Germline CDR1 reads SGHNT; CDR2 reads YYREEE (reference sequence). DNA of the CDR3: TGTGCCAGCAGCCCGGACTATGGCGAGCAGTACTTC. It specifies CASSPDYGEQYF.

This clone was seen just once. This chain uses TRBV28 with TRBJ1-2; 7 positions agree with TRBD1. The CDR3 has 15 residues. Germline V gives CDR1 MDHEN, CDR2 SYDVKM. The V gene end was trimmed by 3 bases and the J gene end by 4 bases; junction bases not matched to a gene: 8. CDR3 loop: CASSFQQTGFYGYTF. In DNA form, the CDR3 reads TGTGCCAGCAGTTTCCAACAGACAGGGTTCTATGGCTACACCTTC.

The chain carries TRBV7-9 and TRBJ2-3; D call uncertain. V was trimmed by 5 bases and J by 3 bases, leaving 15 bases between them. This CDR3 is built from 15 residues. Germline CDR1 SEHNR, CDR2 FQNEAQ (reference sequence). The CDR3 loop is CASSTYVSSTDTQYF. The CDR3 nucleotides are TGTGCCAGCAGCACTTATGTGAGTTCGACAGATACGCAGTATTTT. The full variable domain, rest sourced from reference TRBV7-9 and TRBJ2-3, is DTGVSQNPRHKITKRGQNVTFRCDPISEHNRLYWYRQTLGQGPEFLTYFQNEAQLEKSRLLSDRFSAERPKGSFSTLEIQRTEQGDSAMYLCASSTYVSSTDTQYFGPGTRLTVL.

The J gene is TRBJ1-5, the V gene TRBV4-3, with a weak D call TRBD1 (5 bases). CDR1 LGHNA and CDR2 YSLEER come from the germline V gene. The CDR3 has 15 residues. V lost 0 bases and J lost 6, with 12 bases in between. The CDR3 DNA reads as TGCGCCAGCAGCCAAGATCTCAGGGCAGCTCAGCCCCAGCATTTT. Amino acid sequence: CASSQDLRAAQPQHF.

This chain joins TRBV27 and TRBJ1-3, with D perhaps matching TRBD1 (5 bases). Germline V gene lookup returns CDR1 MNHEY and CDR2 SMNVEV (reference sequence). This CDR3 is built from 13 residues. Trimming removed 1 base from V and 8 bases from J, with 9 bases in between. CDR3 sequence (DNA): TGTGCCAGCAGTTTATTCCCGGGGGACACCATATATTTT. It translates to CASSLFPGDTIYF.

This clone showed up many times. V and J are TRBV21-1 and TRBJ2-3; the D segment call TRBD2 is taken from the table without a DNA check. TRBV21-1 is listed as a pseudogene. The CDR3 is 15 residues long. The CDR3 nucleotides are TGTGCCAGCTCGGACTTGAGTCCTAGCACAGATACGCAGTATTTT. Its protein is CASSDLSPSTDTQYF.